This record concerns one TCR beta chain sequence. The CDR3 runs to 14 residues. Trimming at V came to 3 bases and at J to 6 bases, leaving 6 bases not matched to a gene. Germline CDR1 and CDR2: SGHTA and FQGNSA. Per the authors' pipeline: Nucleated cell counts were estimated from reference gene primer amplification. Assay: immunoSEQ multiplex PCR; the TCRdb copy retains only in-frame clones and omits some. That table furnishes V, J and clone size, whereas the DNA furnished D and trimming. The sample carries a few hundred thousand clones, around 82% recorded once. These data come from a study of blood T cell repertoires in COVID-19. Across the whole study: From the United States, Italy and Spain came samples of acute and convalescent COVID-19.

The receptor comes from a human donor with COVID-19, enrolled during active disease. The donor label of this sample is uncertain. This chain uses TRBV7-2 with TRBJ1-1, with TRBD1 matching 8 bases. Sample: peripheral blood. CDR3: CASSFLRGPSEAFF. DNA of the CDR3: TGTGCCAGCAGCTTCCTCAGGGGGCCGTCTGAAGCTTTCTTT.